Presented here are 20 T cell receptor beta chains from one specimen sequenced in a study of T cell changes during pregnancy in multiple sclerosis. The repertoire was sequenced with immunoSEQ multiplex PCR; TCRdb's copy has only in-frame clones and lacks some. The table includes some 80,000 clones, 85% to 95% detected once. The sequencing used CD4+ T cells from peripheral blood mononuclear cells, collected after pregnancy. These receptors came from a female donor with multiple sclerosis, enrolled in a pregnancy study.

This clone was found once. The rearrangement joins TRBV29-1 to TRBJ2-1, with D possibly being TRBD2 (6 bases). The V end was cut by 2 bases, the J end by 3 bases, with 17 bases between. Germline V gives CDR1 SQVTM, CDR2 ANQGSEA. This CDR3 is 16 amino acids long. CDR3 nucleotide sequence: TGCAGCGTTGAACCCCCGGGACGGGGACTCTACAATGAGCAGTTCTTC. Protein product: CSVEPPGRGLYNEQFF.

The chain recombines TRBV6-1 with TRBJ2-3; the match to TRBD2 covers 8 bases. The CDR3 contains 13 residues. Losses at the gene ends were 6 bases for V and 6 bases for J; bases not matched to a gene: 5. Germline CDR1 reads MNHNS; CDR2 reads SASEGT. The CDR3 region is CASRRLASDTQYF. DNA of the CDR3: TGTGCCAGCAGGAGACTAGCGTCCGATACGCAGTATTTT.

The chain joins TRBV11-3 to TRBJ2-1; TRBD2 agrees at 10 bases. Germline V gives CDR1 SGHNT, CDR2 YENEEA. The length of the CDR3 is 15 residues. V lost 5 bases and J lost 2; bases outside the gene matches: 3. The CDR3 DNA is TGTGCCAGCAGCAGCGGGACTAGCGCCTACAATGAGCAGTTCTTC. Protein product: CASSSGTSAYNEQFF.

This rearrangement joins TRBV28 to TRBJ1-2; TRBD1 matches 11 bases. The CDR3 contains 13 residues. CDR1 MDHEN and CDR2 SYDVKM come from the germline V gene. J lost 9 bases, V lost 8 bases, and 8 bases had no gene match. The CDR3 loop is CASLAGQGASYTF. In DNA, the CDR3 is TGTGCCAGCCTAGCAGGACAGGGGGCAAGCTACACCTTC.

The chain joins TRBV19 to TRBJ2-2; D is undetermined. There are 14 residues in the CDR3. Trimming removed 4 bases from V and 5 bases from J, with 11 bases in between. Germline CDR1 LNHDA, CDR2 SQIVND (reference sequence). The CDR3 DNA follows: TGTGCCAGTAGTACTGGCGCGAGGACCGGGGAGCTGTTTTTT. Residues: CASSTGARTGELFF.

This clone showed up just once. Here the CDR3 reads CASSLDRGNIQYF. In DNA form, the CDR3 reads TGTGCCAGCAGCTTGGACAGGGGTAACATTCAGTACTTC. This sequence joins TRBV11-2 and TRBJ2-4; 9 nucleotides line up with TRBD1. Germline assignment: CDR1 SGHAT and CDR2 FQNNGV. CDR3 length equals 13 residues. With 3 bases clipped from V and 7 bases from J, the junction kept 1 base outside the gene matches.

This chain connects TRBV7-2 to TRBJ2-7, with TRBD2 as a possible D gene (5 bases). Germline assignment: CDR1 SGHTA and CDR2 FQGNSA. V was trimmed by 5 bases and J by 3 bases, leaving 20 bases between them. This CDR3 has 16 residues. The CDR3 is CASSLFTRLAGYEQYF. In DNA form, the CDR3 reads TGTGCCAGCAGCCTCTTTACGCGGCTAGCAGGCTACGAGCAGTACTTC.

V is TRBV6-6 and J is TRBJ1-2, with 8 bases aligning to TRBD1. V was pared by 6 bases and J by 6 bases, with 12 bases of the junction left unmatched. Germline V gives CDR1 MNHNY, CDR2 SVGAGI (reference sequence). The CDR3 runs 15 residues. The CDR3 loop is CASSTTGGKADGYTF. The CDR3 DNA follows: TGTGCCAGCAGCACTACAGGGGGTAAAGCGGATGGCTACACCTTC.

This clone is a singleton in its sample. The chain uses TRBV28 and TRBJ2-1; 7 bases line up with TRBD2. V lost 7 bases to trimming and J lost 1 base; unmatched junction nucleotides: 7. Per the germline V gene, CDR1 is MDHEN and CDR2 is SYDVKM. This CDR3 region has 15 residues. Here the CDR3 DNA reads TGTGCCAGCACTATTGTGGGGGGGTCCTACAATGAGCAGTTCTTC. Its protein is CASTIVGGSYNEQFF.

This clone was recorded once. This chain joins TRBV4-1 and TRBJ2-7; 10 bases align to TRBD1. After removal of 3 bases from V and 3 bases from J, the junction contained 2 bases not matched to a gene. The CDR3 has 14 residues. CDR1 MGHRA and CDR2 YSYEKL come from the germline V gene. The CDR3 DNA follows: TGCGCCAGCAGCCAGGGACAGGGGATCTACGAGCAGTACTTC. It codes for CASSQGQGIYEQYF.

This chain uses TRBV6-1 with TRBJ2-7; perhaps TRBD2 as D (5 bases). The CDR3 runs to 17 residues. Trimming took 3 bases from V and 4 from J, leaving 22 bases between them. Germline V CDR1 and CDR2: MNHNS, SASEGT. The CDR3 nucleotides read TGTGCCAGCAGTGAGGAGGCCGCGGCTAGCTCGGGTTACGAGCAGTACTTC. This gives the protein CASSEEAAASSGYEQYF.

The genes are TRBV11-3 and TRBJ2-2; D gene uncertain. Germline CDR1 reads SGHNT; CDR2 reads YENEEA. The CDR3 totals 12 residues. Trimming left V 2 bases short and J 7 bases short, with 5 bases between. CDR3 nucleotide sequence: TGTGCCAGCAGCTTATCCCGCGGGGAGCTGTTTTTT. The encoded protein is CASSLSRGELFF.

The chain joins TRBV27 to TRBJ2-7; no firm D call. V lost 5 bases and J lost 3, with 17 bases in between. The CDR3 covers 15 residues. The germline CDR1 and CDR2 sequences are MNHEY and SMNVEV (reference sequence). The CDR3 DNA follows: TGTGCCAGCAGTCCACCAAGTAGAATTGGCTACGAGCAGTACTTC. It specifies CASSPPSRIGYEQYF.

This clone was observed a few times. For the CDR3, the DNA is TGCAGCTATAGGGAGGGGAGGAACACTGAAGCTTTCTTT. Encoded protein: CSYREGRNTEAFF. The chain employs TRBV29-1 and TRBJ1-1; possible D gene TRBD1, 5 bases. Trimming took off 8 bases at V and 1 base at J, with 14 bases between the two ends. Germline CDR1 SQVTM, CDR2 ANQGSEA. This CDR3 has 13 amino acids.

This chain joins TRBV19 and TRBJ1-2; TRBD1 aligns across 9 bases. CDR1 LNHDA and CDR2 SQIVND come from the germline V gene (reference sequence). With 6 bases clipped from V and 4 bases from J, the junction kept 6 bases outside the gene matches. CDR3 size: 14 residues. The CDR3 is CASRDRGNSYGYTF. The CDR3 DNA sequence: TGTGCCAGTAGGGACAGGGGCAATTCCTATGGCTACACCTTC. The full variable domain, in which reference TRBV19 and TRBJ1-2 provide the parts outside the CDR3, is DGGITQSPKYLFRKEGQNVTLSCEQNLNHDAMYWYRQDPGQGLRLIYYSQIVNDFQKGDIAEGYSVSREKKESFPLTVTSAQKNPTAFYLCASRDRGNSYGYTFGSGTRLTVV.

This clone appeared a single time. The chain links TRBV7-2 to TRBJ2-1; 16 bases agree with TRBD2. The germline V gene encodes CDR1 SGHTA and CDR2 FQGNSA. CDR3 length: 15 residues. Trimming at V came to 4 bases and at J to 7 bases, leaving 1 base not matched to a gene. CDR3: CASSSGLAGGNEQFF. The CDR3 DNA sequence: TGTGCCAGCAGCTCGGGACTAGCGGGAGGGAATGAGCAGTTCTTC.

Only one count was recorded for this clone. V is TRBV6-5 and J is TRBJ2-1; D is undetermined. CDR1 MNHEY and CDR2 SVGAGI come from the germline V gene. V lost 5 bases and J 10 bases, leaving 15 bases between the germline ends. There are 13 residues in the CDR3. This CDR3 is CASSRPPSGEQFF. Written as DNA, the CDR3 is TGTGCCAGCAGTCGACCCCCTTCAGGCGAGCAGTTCTTC.

This chain joins TRBV25-1 and TRBJ1-5; D gene uncertain. The CDR3 consists of 15 residues. Looked up from germline, CDR1 is MGHDK and CDR2 is SYGVNS. The V gene lost 1 base and the J gene lost 4 bases, with 11 bases spanning the gap. CDR3 in amino acids: CASSELTAINQPQHF. The CDR3 DNA follows: TGTGCCAGCAGTGAATTAACTGCAATAAATCAGCCCCAGCATTTT.

V gene TRBV6-5 combines with J gene TRBJ2-1, with D possibly matching TRBD2 (5 bases). This CDR3 comprises 14 residues. CDR1 and CDR2 from the germline V gene are MNHEY and SVGAGI. Trimming pared 2 bases from V and 9 bases from J, leaving 14 bases between. For the CDR3, the DNA is TGTGCCAGCAGTTACCTACTAGATGAGGGTGAGCAGTTCTTC. This encodes CASSYLLDEGEQFF.

The chain combines TRBV5-4 with TRBJ2-1; 10 positions agree with TRBD2. Germline CDR1 reads SGHNT; CDR2 reads YYREEE (reference sequence). With V trimmed by 4 bases and J by 8 bases, 12 bases remained unmatched. The CDR3 has 16 residues. CDR3 bases: TGTGCCAGCAGCAAAACCCTAGCGGGGGCGTCGGATGAGCAGTTCTTC. Amino acid sequence: CASSKTLAGASDEQFF.